This T cell receptor beta chain originates from a study of identical twins. One entry per CDR3 protein, called by TCRdb with MiXCR from the 5' RACE reads. Of some 500,000 distinct CDR3 sequences in the sample, about 13% were seen once. These same data were also listed under a study on yellow fever vaccine responses in identical twins.

The material sequenced was CD4+ T cells sorted from blood. The receptor was isolated from a young woman in good health.

In DNA, the CDR3 is TGTGCCAGCTGGGCCTTCAGCGGTCCCTACAATGAGCAGTTCTTC. Translating gives CASWAFSGPYNEQFF. This rearrangement joins TRBV6-2 or TRBV6-3 to TRBJ2-1, with a weak D call TRBD2 (5 bases). CDR3 length: 15 residues. Germline CDR1 MNHEY, CDR2 SVGEGT. Trimming left V 8 bases short and J 2 bases short, with 16 bases between.